Listed below are T cell receptor beta chains from one sample, sequenced in a study of blood T cell repertoires in COVID-19. The protocol was immunoSEQ multiplex PCR, while the TCRdb copy is restricted to in-frame clones and leaves out a portion. This table holds about 72,000 clones, more than 75% found once. What was sequenced was peripheral blood. All receptors come from a man between 65 and 85 years old with active or convalescent COVID-19. The CDR3 runs from the conserved cysteine through the conserved F or W. Fields, in order: D gene, V gene, CDR3 length, clone size, J gene, CDR3 DNA, CDR3 protein. A D gene is named only where the DNA matches it firmly. Only part of the rows carry a size: once, few, many, or a class if the clone is expanded.

D: -; V: TRBV7-8; length: 13; size: -; J: TRBJ2-2; DNA: TGTGCCAGCAGCTATCGGCGGGACGGGGAGCTGTTTTTT; CDR3: CASSYRRDGELFF
D: TRBD1; V: TRBV30; length: 13; size: -; J: TRBJ1-3; DNA: TGTGCCTTTCGAAGGGGGCCAGGAAACACCATATATTTT; CDR3: CAFRRGPGNTIYF
D: -; V: TRBV5-1; length: 16; size: -; J: TRBJ1-4; DNA: TGCGCCAGCAGCTCCGGTTCCCTCTCCACTAATGAAAAACTGTTTTTT; CDR3: CASSSGSLSTNEKLFF
D: -; V: TRBV25-1; length: 13; size: once; J: TRBJ2-2; DNA: TGTGCCAGCAGTGGACAGGCCTCCGGGGAGCTGTTTTTT; CDR3: CASSGQASGELFF
D: -; V: TRBV9; length: 13; size: -; J: TRBJ2-3; DNA: TGTGCCAGCAGCGTAGCGGGTGCAGATACGCAGTATTTT; CDR3: CASSVAGADTQYF
D: -; V: TRBV21-1; length: 15; size: once; J: TRBJ1-5; DNA: TGTGCCAGCAGCAAGGAGGGCAGGGGGCTTCAGCCCCAGCATTTT; CDR3: CASSKEGRGLQPQHF
D: -; V: TRBV4-2; length: 15; size: -; J: TRBJ1-3; DNA: TGTGCCAGCAGCCAAGGGAGCGGATCTGGAAACACCATATATTTT; CDR3: CASSQGSGSGNTIYF
D: TRBD2; V: TRBV6-5; length: 16; size: -; J: TRBJ2-7; DNA: TGTGCCAGCAGTTACAGGCGGACTAGCGGAATGAACGAGCAGTACTTC; CDR3: CASSYRRTSGMNEQYF
D: -; V: TRBV7-9; length: 13; size: -; J: TRBJ1-2; DNA: TGTGCCAGCAGCTTAGAGGGGAATCGTGGCTACACCTTC; CDR3: CASSLEGNRGYTF
D: TRBD1; V: TRBV2; length: 21; size: -; J: TRBJ2-1; DNA: TGTGCCAGCAGTCGCCCATCAGTCCCGGGACAGGGGCCAAGCTCCTACAATGAGCAGTTCTTC; CDR3: CASSRPSVPGQGPSSYNEQFF
D: TRBD1; V: TRBV5-1; length: 18; size: -; J: TRBJ2-1; DNA: TGCGCCAGCAGCGGCCCGGACAGGGGACATACCTCCTACAATGAGCAGTTCTTC; CDR3: CASSGPDRGHTSYNEQFF
D: -; V: TRBV4-3; length: 14; size: -; J: TRBJ1-2; DNA: TGCGCCAGCAGCCAAGATTGGGACACCTATGGCTACACCTTC; CDR3: CASSQDWDTYGYTF
D: -; V: TRBV27; length: 15; size: -; J: TRBJ1-2; DNA: TGTGCCAGCAGTCCGGGGGGGAATTTTCCCTATGGCTACACCTTC; CDR3: CASSPGGNFPYGYTF
D: -; V: TRBV6-5; length: 15; size: -; J: TRBJ2-7; DNA: TGTGCCAGCAGCGTTGACAGGACACTAACCTACGAGCAGTACTTC; CDR3: CASSVDRTLTYEQYF
D: -; V: TRBV30; length: 10; size: few; J: TRBJ2-7; DNA: TGTGCCGCTAGCGCGGTCGAGCAGTACTTC; CDR3: CAASAVEQYF
D: TRBD1; V: TRBV27; length: 15; size: -; J: TRBJ1-1; DNA: TGTGCCAGCAGCGATTCTGGACAGGGGGCTACTGAAGCTTTCTTT; CDR3: CASSDSGQGATEAFF
D: TRBD2; V: TRBV7-8; length: 18; size: -; J: TRBJ2-5; DNA: TGTGCCAGCAGCTTACGGACTAGCGGGAGTTTGCGGGAAGAGACCCAGTACTTC; CDR3: CASSLRTSGSLREETQYF
D: TRBD1; V: TRBV13; length: 15; size: -; J: TRBJ1-1; DNA: TGTGCCTCCTCCCTCAGGGGGGATATGAACACTGAAGCTTTCTTT; CDR3: CASSLRGDMNTEAFF
D: TRBD1; V: TRBV27; length: 14; size: -; J: TRBJ1-2; DNA: TGTGCCAGCAGGCGAACAGGGGCCCTCTATGGCTACACCTTC; CDR3: CASRRTGALYGYTF
D: -; V: TRBV21-1; length: 18; size: -; J: TRBJ2-7; DNA: TGTGCCAGCAGCACCCCACCGGGACTAGCGGGAGGTTGTAACGAGCAGTACTTC; CDR3: CASSTPPGLAGGCNEQYF
D: -; V: TRBV9; length: 17; size: -; J: TRBJ2-1; DNA: TGTGCCAGCAGCCCCCGAGGGGGAGGGGCCCCCTACAATGAGCAGTTCTTC; CDR3: CASSPRGGGAPYNEQFF
D: -; V: TRBV2; length: 14; size: -; J: TRBJ1-5; DNA: TGTGCCAGCCGCCGGACAGTTAGCAATCAGCCCCAGCATTTT; CDR3: CASRRTVSNQPQHF
D: -; V: TRBV18; length: 15; size: -; J: TRBJ2-7; DNA: TGTGCCAGCTCACCTCCTCGGGCGGGGCCTTATGTGCAGTACTTC; CDR3: CASSPPRAGPYVQYF
D: TRBD2; V: TRBV7-2; length: 14; size: -; J: TRBJ2-7; DNA: TGTGCCAGCAGCCCAAGACTAGCGGTCTACGAGCAGTACTTC; CDR3: CASSPRLAVYEQYF
D: TRBD1; V: TRBV7-9; length: 13; size: -; J: TRBJ1-4; DNA: TGTGCCAGCAGCGAAAGGACAGGCGAAAAACTGTTTTTT; CDR3: CASSERTGEKLFF
D: TRBD1; V: TRBV2; length: 13; size: -; J: TRBJ1-2; DNA: TGTGCCAGCAGTTTGACAGGGGACTATGGCTACACCTTC; CDR3: CASSLTGDYGYTF
D: -; V: TRBV11-2; length: 14; size: once; J: TRBJ1-4; DNA: TGTGCCAGCAGCTTCAGCGGGGTGAATGAAAAACTGTTTTTT; CDR3: CASSFSGVNEKLFF
D: TRBD1; V: TRBV5-1; length: 18; size: few; J: TRBJ2-7; DNA: TGCGCCAGCAGCTTGATGCCGGGGACAGCCAGTAGGACCTACGAGCAGTACTTC; CDR3: CASSLMPGTASRTYEQYF
D: TRBD1; V: TRBV12-3/TRBV12-4; length: 12; size: -; J: TRBJ1-1; DNA: TGTGCCAGCAGTTCAGGGACAGACAAAGCTTTCTTT; CDR3: CASSSGTDKAFF
D: -; V: TRBV3-1/TRBV3-2; length: 16; size: -; J: TRBJ2-3; DNA: TGTGCCAGCAGCCATGCCTGGCGGGGACCGCCAGATACGCAGTATTTT; CDR3: CASSHAWRGPPDTQYF
D: -; V: TRBV12-3/TRBV12-4; length: 11; size: -; J: TRBJ2-3; DNA: TGTGCCAGCACCAATACAGATACGCAGTATTTT; CDR3: CASTNTDTQYF
D: TRBD1; V: TRBV19; length: 13; size: -; J: TRBJ1-2; DNA: TGTGCCAGTAGTCCCGACAGGGACTATGGCTACACCTTC; CDR3: CASSPDRDYGYTF
D: TRBD2; V: TRBV2; length: 14; size: -; J: TRBJ2-1; DNA: TGTGCCAGCAGTGAAGAGGGGACTAGCATCGAGCAGTTCTTC; CDR3: CASSEEGTSIEQFF
D: TRBD2; V: TRBV7-3; length: 15; size: -; J: TRBJ2-1; DNA: TGTGCCAGCAGCCTAGACCGGACTAGCGGGAGTGAGCAGTTCTTC; CDR3: CASSLDRTSGSEQFF
D: -; V: TRBV15; length: 15; size: -; J: TRBJ2-7; DNA: TGTGCCACCAGCAGAGACCTTCTAGGAACCTACGAGCAGTACTTC; CDR3: CATSRDLLGTYEQYF
D: -; V: TRBV2; length: 13; size: -; J: TRBJ1-2; DNA: TGTGCCAGCAGTGAAACAGGGCTCTATGGCTACACCTTC; CDR3: CASSETGLYGYTF
D: TRBD2; V: TRBV4-2; length: 17; size: -; J: TRBJ2-1; DNA: TGTGCCAGCAGCCAGGTGACGGGACTAGCGGGAGCCAATGAGCAGTTCTTC; CDR3: CASSQVTGLAGANEQFF
D: TRBD1; V: TRBV5-1; length: 15; size: -; J: TRBJ2-7; DNA: TGCGCCAGCAGCCTAACCGGGACAGGGTTCTACGAGCAGTACTTC; CDR3: CASSLTGTGFYEQYF
D: TRBD1; V: TRBV4-1; length: 14; size: -; J: TRBJ2-3; DNA: TGCGCCAGCAGCCAGGGACAGGGGTTGTCTACGCAGTATTTT; CDR3: CASSQGQGLSTQYF
D: TRBD2; V: TRBV2; length: 13; size: -; J: TRBJ2-5; DNA: TGTGCCAGCAGTGGAGGACTAGAAGAGACCCAGTACTTC; CDR3: CASSGGLEETQYF
D: -; V: TRBV4-2; length: 16; size: -; J: TRBJ1-1; DNA: TGTGCCAGCAGCCAACAAGTATCGACTTCACACACTGAAGCTTTCTTT; CDR3: CASSQQVSTSHTEAFF
D: TRBD2; V: TRBV4-1; length: 15; size: -; J: TRBJ2-7; DNA: TGCGCCAGCAGTATCGGACTAGCGGGAACCTACGAGCAGTACTTC; CDR3: CASSIGLAGTYEQYF
D: TRBD2; V: TRBV13; length: 15; size: -; J: TRBJ2-7; DNA: TGTGCCAGCAGCGCACGGGGACTAGGAGTCCTCGAGCAGTACTTC; CDR3: CASSARGLGVLEQYF
D: TRBD2; V: TRBV15; length: 17; size: -; J: TRBJ2-2; DNA: TGTGCCACCAGCTCCAAGGGGCGGGGGGCGAACACCGGGGAGCTGTTTTTT; CDR3: CATSSKGRGANTGELFF
D: -; V: TRBV29-1; length: 13; size: -; J: TRBJ1-6; DNA: TGCAGCGTGCAGACAGGATTAGGATCACCCCTCCACTTT; CDR3: CSVQTGLGSPLHF
D: TRBD1; V: TRBV7-2; length: 15; size: -; J: TRBJ1-2; DNA: TGTGCCAGCATAGGAGGACAGGGGGCACACTATGGCTACACCTTC; CDR3: CASIGGQGAHYGYTF
D: -; V: TRBV27; length: 13; size: -; J: TRBJ1-2; DNA: TGTGCCAGCAGTTTAACAGGACGGTTGGGCTACACCTTC; CDR3: CASSLTGRLGYTF
D: -; V: TRBV28; length: 12; size: once; J: TRBJ1-2; DNA: TGTGCCACGGACAGATCTAACTATGGCTACACCTTC; CDR3: CATDRSNYGYTF
D: TRBD1; V: TRBV6-1; length: 18; size: -; J: TRBJ2-6; DNA: TGTGCCAGCAGTGACCGGGACAGGGGAGAATCTGGGGCCAACGTCCTGACTTTC; CDR3: CASSDRDRGESGANVLTF
D: TRBD2; V: TRBV10-3; length: 14; size: -; J: TRBJ2-1; DNA: TGTGCCATCAGTGGGACTAGCGGGAGAAATGAGCAGTTCTTC; CDR3: CAISGTSGRNEQFF
D: -; V: TRBV5-4; length: 14; size: -; J: TRBJ1-6; DNA: TGTGCCAGCAGCCCCAGCTCCTATAATTCACCCCTCCACTTT; CDR3: CASSPSSYNSPLHF